This T cell receptor (beta chain) came from a study of monozygotic twins with cystic fibrosis (dated by TCRdb to the early 2020s). About the full investigation: Barcoded libraries were made from 2.5 to 3 micrograms of fragmented DNA using roughly 16 PCR cycles. To gauge how much genetics shapes V and J gene usage, the researchers compared TCR beta repertoires both within and across 16 monozygotic twin pairs who have cystic fibrosis. The cohort comprised ten female and six male twin pairs aged roughly 2.0 to 40 years, median approximately 10 years, mostly children and adolescents. On the day of blood sampling, twins were ranked among 980 or so cohort participants for weight-for-height and for FEVPerc (FEV1 disease centile). Data for three of the twin pairs had been reported earlier in a different context. Beyond this particular receptor, the publication reports: Monozygotic CF twin pairs shared significantly more nucleotide-identical clonotypes within each pair than unrelated CF individuals shared with one another (P = 0.000026, Mann-Whitney). Only a small cohort was studied, and no association of shared CDR3 numbers with age, concordance or disease severity was found. Simpson clonality was generally low (median roughly 0.0088), which suggests a naive-dominated repertoire, and clonality was higher in the most severely affected patients. V gene usage was most similar to the co-twin for 13 of 16 pairs, and J usage for 8 of 16 pairs, suggesting genetic constraints.

The twin pairs came from the European Cystic Fibrosis Twin and Sibling Study Cohort, which recruited patients from over 150 CF clinics across 14 European countries. Zygosity and CFTR genotype were verified in-house, with zygosity tested by multiplex PCR of nine short tandem repeat loci. Peripheral blood was taken from each twin, and clinical parameters were recorded on the day of blood sampling. Genomic DNA was isolated from peripheral blood cells with phenol/chloroform and kept in TE buffer at 4 degrees C. The germline V gene (reference sequence) specifies MNHEY as CDR1 and SMNVEV as CDR2. Relative to germline, V is 7 bases shorter and J is 0 bases shorter, with 10 bases between their ends. Including cysteine and phenylalanine, the CDR3 has 13 amino acids. The kept DNA is CDR3 alone, 39 bases in frame from the first base. With respect to this clone: Its binding antigen is unknown. Per-nucleotide qualities are absent, and no much larger clonotype sits a single base away.

Following the manufacturer's instructions, the researchers used the immunoSEQ immune profiling system to amplify TCR beta CDR3 regions via multiplex PCR. An Illumina NextSeq system was used for sequencing. Per the source publication's procedure: The immunoSEQ Analyzer platform handled processing of the sequence data, and clonality was calculated by taking the square root of Simpson's index of productive rearrangements. Jensen-Shannon distance served as the measure of similarity in V and J usage, while OLGA was used to compute CDR3 generation probabilities. The researchers looked up shared CDR3 sequences in the immuneACCESS database (August 2020) and in VDJdb (December 2020). TCRdb stores this immuneACCESS table with in-frame sequences only. Part of the clones is absent; in the studies checked, under half of the shortfall reflects unresolved V genes, and no reason is known for the rest. V, J and clone size derive from that table, while D and trimming were established from the DNA sequence. The sample table records some 10,000 clones; approximately 99.4% of these occur just once. The ten largest make up 0.35% to 0.5% of the sample.

The specimen sequenced was blood. In this chain, TRBV27 is recombined with TRBJ2-7, with no confidently assigned D gene. The source of this sequence is a man aged 18 to 29 with cystic fibrosis. The DNA sequence is as follows: TGTGCCAGCATGCGCCGCAGCTCCTACGAGCAGTACTTC. Translated, it reads CASMRRSSYEQYF.